This T cell receptor beta chain was sequenced in a study of PD-L1 blockade in urothelial cancer. Sequencing was performed with immunoSEQ multiplex PCR; in TCRdb, only in-frame clones are kept and a portion is missing. The sample yields nearly 50,000 clones, approximately 85% seen once. From germline, CDR1 is SGHTA and CDR2 FQGNSA. The V end was cut by 3 bases, the J end by 0 bases, with 3 bases between. The CDR3 extends over 12 amino acids. Time point noted: peripheral blood 6 weeks after treatment start. This clonotype was sampled from a man between 45 and 60 years old with urothelial cancer. The rearrangement joins TRBV7-2 to TRBJ2-7; D unresolved. The sample consisted of PBMCs, taken around atezolizumab (anti-PD-L1) treatment. The CDR3 coding sequence is TGTGCCAGCAGCTTCAACTCCTACGAGCAGTACTTC. Translation: CASSFNSYEQYF.